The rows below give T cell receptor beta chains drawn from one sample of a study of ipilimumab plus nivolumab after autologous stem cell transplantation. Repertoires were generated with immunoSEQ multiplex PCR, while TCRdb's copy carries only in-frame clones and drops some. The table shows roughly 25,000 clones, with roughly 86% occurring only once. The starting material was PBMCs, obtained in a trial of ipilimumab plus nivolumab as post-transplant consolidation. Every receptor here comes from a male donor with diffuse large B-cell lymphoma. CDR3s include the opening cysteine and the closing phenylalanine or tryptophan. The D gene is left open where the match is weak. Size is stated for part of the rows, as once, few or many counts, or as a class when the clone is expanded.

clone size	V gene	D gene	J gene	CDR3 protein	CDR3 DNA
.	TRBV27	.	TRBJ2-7	CASSLIGTLYEQYF	TGTGCCAGCAGTTTAATAGGCACTCTTTACGAGCAGTACTTC
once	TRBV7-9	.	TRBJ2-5	CASSLAEAKETQYF	TGTGCCAGCAGCTTAGCGGAGGCAAAAGAGACCCAGTACTTC
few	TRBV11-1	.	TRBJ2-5	CASSFPGGETQYF	TGTGCCAGCAGCTTCCCAGGGGGGGAGACCCAGTACTTC
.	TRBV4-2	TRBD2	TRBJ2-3	CASSQDGGGLASTDTQYF	TGTGCCAGCAGCCAAGATGGGGGTGGACTAGCGAGCACAGATACGCAGTATTTT
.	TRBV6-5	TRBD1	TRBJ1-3	CASRQQGVVGNTIYF	TGTGCCAGCAGGCAACAGGGGGTGGTTGGAAACACCATATATTTT
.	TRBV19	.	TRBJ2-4	CASSIVASLAKNIQYF	TGTGCCAGTAGTATCGTCGCATCCCTAGCCAAAAACATTCAGTACTTC
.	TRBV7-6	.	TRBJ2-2	CASSSRSVPTGELFF	TGTGCCAGCAGCTCGCGATCAGTCCCGACCGGGGAGCTGTTTTTT
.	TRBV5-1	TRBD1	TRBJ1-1	CASSNDRGGTEAFF	TGCGCCAGCAGCAACGACAGGGGAGGGACTGAAGCTTTCTTT
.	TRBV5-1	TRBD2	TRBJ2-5	CASSKGLAVKETQYF	TGCGCCAGCAGCAAGGGACTAGCGGTGAAAGAGACCCAGTACTTC
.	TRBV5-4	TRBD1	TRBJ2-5	CASRGQGAWETQYF	TGTGCCAGCAGGGGACAGGGGGCTTGGGAGACCCAGTACTTC
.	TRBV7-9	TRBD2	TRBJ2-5	CASSPGGRQETQYF	TGTGCCAGCAGCCCGGGGGGGAGGCAAGAGACCCAGTACTTC
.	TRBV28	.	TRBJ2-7	CASSPTGTGSSYEQYF	TGTGCCAGCAGCCCCACCGGGACGGGGAGCTCCTACGAGCAGTACTTC
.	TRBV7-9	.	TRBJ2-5	CASSQGHLTGETQYF	TGTGCCAGCAGCCAGGGACACCTTACGGGGGAGACCCAGTACTTC
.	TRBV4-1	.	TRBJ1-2	CASSQTDTATYGYTF	TGCGCCAGCAGCCAAACTGACACCGCGACTTATGGCTACACCTTC
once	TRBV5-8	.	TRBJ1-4	CASSVRQERGEKLFF	TGTGCCAGCAGCGTACGACAGGAACGGGGTGAAAAACTGTTTTTT
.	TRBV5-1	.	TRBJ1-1	CASSLVGEQWNTEAFF	TGCGCCAGCAGCTTGGTGGGAGAACAGTGGAACACTGAAGCTTTCTTT
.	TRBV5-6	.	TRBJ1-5	CASSYERGQPQHF	TGTGCCAGCAGCTACGAGAGGGGTCAGCCCCAGCATTTT
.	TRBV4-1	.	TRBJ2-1	CASSQEPRPGGNNEQFF	TGCGCCAGCAGCCAAGAACCCAGGCCGGGGGGCAACAATGAGCAGTTCTTC
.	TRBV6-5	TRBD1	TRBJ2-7	CASSYSTGGSREQYF	TGTGCCAGCAGTTACTCGACAGGGGGCTCGAGGGAGCAGTACTTC
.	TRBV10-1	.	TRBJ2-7	CASSELKDHEQYF	TGCGCCAGCAGTGAGCTTAAGGATCACGAGCAGTACTTC
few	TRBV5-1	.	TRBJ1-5	CASSLEFGGNQPQHF	TGCGCCAGCAGCTTGGAATTCGGCGGCAATCAGCCCCAGCATTTT
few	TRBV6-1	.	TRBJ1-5	CASTRAGTQDQPQHF	TGTGCCAGCACCCGAGCCGGGACACAGGATCAGCCCCAGCATTTT
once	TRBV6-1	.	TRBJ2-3	CASSEEVVWTDTQYF	TGTGCCAGCAGTGAAGAAGTGGTCTGGACAGATACGCAGTATTTT
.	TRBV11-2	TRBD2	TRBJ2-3	CASSSISRGGRTDTQYF	TGTGCCAGCAGCTCAATCTCACGGGGGGGCCGCACAGATACGCAGTATTTT
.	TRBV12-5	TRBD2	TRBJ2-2	CASGLVGGSGGTGELFF	TGTGCTAGTGGTTTGGTCGGTGGTAGCGGGGGGACCGGGGAGCTGTTTTTT
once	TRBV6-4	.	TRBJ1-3	CASSLRGNGNTIYF	TGTGCCAGCTCCCTGCGGGGTAATGGAAACACCATATATTTT
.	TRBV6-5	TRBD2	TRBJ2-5	CASSAGGGETQYF	TGTGCCAGCAGTGCCGGGGGGGGAGAGACCCAGTACTTC
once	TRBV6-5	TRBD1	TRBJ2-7	CASSDRQGGYEQYF	TGTGCCAGCAGTGACCGACAGGGGGGCTACGAGCAGTACTTC
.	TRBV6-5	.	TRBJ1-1	CASSRTGLEAFF	TGTGCCAGCAGTCGAACAGGGCTCGAAGCTTTCTTT
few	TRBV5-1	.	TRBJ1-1	CASSLLPRAGQLNTEAFF	TGCGCCAGCAGCTTGCTACCCAGGGCAGGGCAGTTGAACACTGAAGCTTTCTTT
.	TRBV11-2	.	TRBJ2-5	CASSYGETQYF	TGTGCCAGCAGCTATGGAGAGACCCAGTACTTC
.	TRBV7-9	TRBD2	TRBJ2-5	CASSLSSGLAETQYF	TGTGCCAGCAGCCTATCTAGCGGTTTAGCAGAGACCCAGTACTTC
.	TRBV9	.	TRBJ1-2	CASSAWGSDYGYTF	TGTGCCAGCAGCGCTTGGGGAAGCGACTATGGCTACACCTTC
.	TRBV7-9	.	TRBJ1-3	CASSHGGRGRSGNTIYF	TGTGCCAGCAGCCATGGGGGCAGGGGAAGGTCTGGAAACACCATATATTTT
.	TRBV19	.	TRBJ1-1	CASSITGTNTEAFF	TGTGCCAGTAGTATTACAGGGACTAACACTGAAGCTTTCTTT
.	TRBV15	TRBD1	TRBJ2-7	CATSRRQGEDEQYF	TGTGCCACCAGCAGACGACAGGGCGAGGACGAGCAGTACTTC
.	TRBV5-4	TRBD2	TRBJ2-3	CASSPTSSGGARDTQYF	TGTGCCAGCAGCCCCACCTCTAGCGGGGGGGCCCGCGATACGCAGTATTTT
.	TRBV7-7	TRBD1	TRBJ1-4	CASSIRETGLEKLFF	TGTGCTAGCAGCATAAGAGAGACAGGGCTAGAAAAACTGTTTTTT
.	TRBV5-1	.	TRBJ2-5	CASGYDRFQTQYF	TGCGCCAGCGGCTATGACAGGTTCCAGACCCAGTACTTC
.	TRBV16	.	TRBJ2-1	CASSRGQGTYNEQFF	TGTGCCAGCAGCCGAGGGCAGGGGACCTACAATGAGCAGTTCTTC
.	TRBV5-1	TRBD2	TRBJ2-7	CASSLVVSGYEQYF	TGCGCCAGCAGCTTGGTGGTTAGCGGGTACGAGCAGTACTTC
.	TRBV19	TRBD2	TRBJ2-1	CASTPRTSLSSYNEQFF	TGTGCCAGTACCCCCCGGACTAGCCTTAGCTCCTACAATGAGCAGTTCTTC
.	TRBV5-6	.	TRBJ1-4	CASSFRGGGIEKLFF	TGTGCCAGCAGCTTCAGGGGTGGAGGAATTGAAAAACTGTTTTTT
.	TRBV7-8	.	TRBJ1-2	CASSWAANYGYTF	TGTGCCAGCAGCTGGGCAGCTAACTATGGCTACACCTTC
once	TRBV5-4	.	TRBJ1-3	CASSLGGSGNTIYF	TGTGCCAGCAGCTTGGGGGGCTCTGGAAACACCATATATTTT
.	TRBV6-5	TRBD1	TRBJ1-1	CAIHRGRNTEAFF	TGTGCCATCCACAGGGGGCGGAACACTGAAGCTTTCTTT
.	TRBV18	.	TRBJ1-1	CASSPLITRMNTEAFF	TGTGCCAGCTCACCACTAATTACGAGAATGAACACTGAAGCTTTCTTT
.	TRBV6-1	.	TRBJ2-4	CASSEKGGGDIQYF	TGTGCCAGCAGTGAGAAGGGAGGTGGGGACATTCAGTACTTC
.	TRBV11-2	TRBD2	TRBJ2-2	CASSRSGGASGELFF	TGTGCCAGCAGCCGGAGCGGGGGGGCCTCCGGGGAGCTGTTTTTT
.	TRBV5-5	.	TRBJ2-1	CAWQRGLLYNEQFF	TGTGCCTGGCAAAGGGGCCTATTGTACAATGAGCAGTTCTTC
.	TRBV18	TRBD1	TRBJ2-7	CASSPNPGGYEQYF	TGTGCCAGCTCACCCAATCCAGGGGGCTACGAGCAGTACTTC
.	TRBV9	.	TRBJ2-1	CASSVDGSPDHEQFF	TGTGCCAGCAGCGTAGACGGCAGCCCCGACCATGAGCAGTTCTTC
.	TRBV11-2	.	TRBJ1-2	CASSRGRDVIYTF	TGTGCCAGCAGTCGAGGCCGGGACGTAATCTACACCTTC
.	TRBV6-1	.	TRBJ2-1	CASSERGLVGNEQFF	TGTGCCAGCAGTGAAAGGGGACTGGTGGGGAATGAGCAGTTCTTC
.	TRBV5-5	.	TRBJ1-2	CASSLDFSVRIDYGYTF	TGTGCCAGCAGCTTGGATTTCAGCGTCCGAATAGACTATGGCTACACCTTC
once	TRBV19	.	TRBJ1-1	CASSTAMNTEAFF	TGTGCCAGTAGCACCGCCATGAACACTGAAGCTTTCTTT
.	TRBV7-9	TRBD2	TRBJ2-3	CASSPLAGGGPDTQYF	TGTGCCAGCAGCCCGCTGGCGGGGGGTGGCCCAGATACGCAGTATTTT
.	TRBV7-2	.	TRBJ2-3	CASSSDRLTRDTQYF	TGTGCCAGCAGCTCTGACAGGCTGACTCGGGATACGCAGTATTTT
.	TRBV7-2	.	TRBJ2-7	CASSTDGRVEQYF	TGTGCCAGCAGCACGGACGGAAGGGTCGAGCAGTACTTC